The entry that follows covers one T cell receptor (beta chain) sequence. The method was immunoSEQ multiplex PCR; TCRdb's version includes in-frame clones alone and lacks a portion of them. The sample has about 81,000 clones, approximately 91% seen once. The record originates from a study of PD-L1 blockade in urothelial cancer. At the level of the study: Per blood sample, T cells had a median of roughly 140,000.

From germline, CDR1 is LGHNA and CDR2 YSLEER. The CDR3 runs 17 residues. With 3 bases removed from V and 3 bases from J, the gap between germline ends came to 20 bases. This specimen consisted of PBMCs, obtained around atezolizumab (anti-PD-L1) treatment. The TCR originated in a man between 60 and 75 years old with urothelial cancer. The genes are TRBV4-3 and TRBJ2-5; possibly TRBD2 for D (5 bases). CDR3 amino acids: CASSQDPRSPSKETQYF. The CDR3 DNA reads as TGCGCCAGCAGCCAGGACCCAAGATCTCCTAGCAAAGAGACCCAGTACTTC.